Listed here is a single T cell receptor (beta chain). This clonotype was picked up many times. The antigen it recognizes is unknown. No base quality information exists; no much larger clone differs at one position. V sheds 5 bases and J sheds 2 bases, leaving 8 bases between their ends. In the germline V gene (reference sequence), CDR1 corresponds to SEHNR and CDR2 to FQNEAQ. The CDR3, from cysteine to phenylalanine, totals 13 residues. Of all the DNA, just the CDR3 is kept, 39 bases in frame from base 1. The sample originates from a study of identical twins (dated by TCRdb to between 2015 and 2016). In terms of the full investigation: The study deep-sequenced TCR alpha and beta repertoires from monozygotic twins, unrelated adults of various ages and cord blood to test whether fetal clonotypes persist. To rule out contamination, the twin experiments were replicated at different times with different library preparation protocols. What the study reported, not specific to this receptor: Out-of-frame TCR alpha sharing in monozygotic twins was systematically underestimated by recombination models, whereas sharing between unrelated individuals was in agreement with the recombination models. The excess sharing between twins in beta out-of-frame sequences was weaker because fewer shared sequences reduced the signal-to-noise ratio. Compared with coincidental sharing between unrelated individuals, out-of-frame TCR alpha sequences shared between twins had an excess of sequences with low generation probability. Because the same donors could not be followed over many years, the conclusions depended on cross-sectional statistical analysis. Fewer insertions were carried by abundant cord blood beta clonotypes; a weaker similar trend was observed in young adult naive repertoires, while no such trend was observed in memory repertoires. Zero-insertion analyses could be partly confounded by invariant T cells such as MAIT and iNKT, though diverse VJ usage argued against such confounding for most clonotypes.

Every donor was a healthy Caucasian. Three unrelated non-twin adults were additionally sequenced: a male aged 18 to 30, a male aged 50 to 60 and a female aged 50 to 60. Miltenyi CD45RO+ enrichment and human naive T-cell isolation kits were used to isolate memory (CD45RO+) and naive T cells from PBMC. Library prep was done by 5' RACE. The sequencing machine was an Illumina HiSeq 2000. Template switching added a universal primer binding site, and the final cDNA carried a unique molecular identifier that allowed TCR cDNA molecules to be counted accurately. Specific primers in the conserved constant-segment region were used to synthesize first-strand cDNA for the TCR alpha and beta chains. To control for contamination, each cDNA library was double barcoded with a SMART-Mk sample barcode plus Illumina barcodes. TruSeq adapter sequences and Illumina sample barcodes were added in two successive PCR steps. Sequencing of the TCR alpha and beta cDNA libraries was done on the Illumina HiSeq platform using custom primers. On the study's bioinformatics: MiGEC was used to process raw reads and extract unique molecular identifiers, and MiXCR was used to find CDR3 positions. For each individual, recombination models were inferred using an EM algorithm with the repgenHMM and IGoR tools. Shared clonotype analysis was performed with the tcR package in R, normalizing sharing by the product of cloneset sizes. Out-of-frame nonproductive sequences were analyzed to study raw recombination free of thymic and clonal selection effects. The raw public data were reprocessed by TCRdb itself: fastp quality trimming at Q25, MiXCR clonotype calling, in-frame beta chains only. A single entry per CDR3 protein holds the most common genes and DNA from its merged rows. The V and J calls reflect TCRdb's pipeline rather than the authors' work. The sample table contains more than 350,000 distinct CDR3 sequences; only one count was recorded for around 9% of them. The ten largest clones take up 8% to 9.5% of the sample.

Sequenced sample: naive T cells sorted from blood. What the cell subset or site label conveys for this sample: cells isolated with a human naive T-cell isolation kit. This chain is built from TRBV7-9 and TRBJ2-3; the D gene cannot be named for sure. This clonotype was sampled from a woman aged 45-65 years in good health. The DNA sequence is TGTGCCAGCAGCACCGACCCCACAGATACGCAGTATTTT. This codes for CASSTDPTDTQYF.